Reported below is one T cell receptor (beta chain). These data are taken from a study of blood T cell repertoires in COVID-19. Looking at the study overall: Collection of acute and convalescent COVID-19 samples took place in the United States, Italy and Spain. PBMCs, B-cell-depleted T cells, or T cells were the source of the cDNA or gDNA that made up the material.

Per the authors' pipeline: Amplification of reference gene primers was used by the study to estimate nucleated cell counts. Using immunoSEQ multiplex PCR, the repertoire was profiled, and TCRdb retains in-frame clones only, with some absent. V, J and clone size derive from that table, while D and trimming were established from the DNA sequence. In the table there are more than 45,000 clones, roughly 90% of which are singletons. CDR1 SGHDT and CDR2 YYEEEE come from the germline V gene. V was shortened by 1 base and J by 3 bases, with 10 bases between the two germline ends. The CDR3 has 15 amino acids.

The specimen sequenced was peripheral blood. This TCR was sampled from a woman older than 75 with acute or convalescent COVID-19. The chain recombines TRBV5-6 with TRBJ1-4; TRBD1 might be the D (6 bases). The CDR3 loop is CASSLLQGPNEKLFF. The CDR3 region has the DNA TGTGCCAGCAGCTTGTTGCAGGGGCCTAATGAAAAACTGTTTTTT.